This T cell receptor beta chain was identified in a study of T-cell memory formation after mild COVID-19. Points from the study as a whole: The study found contracting CD4+ clones mainly in CM and EM and contracting CD8+ clones in EMRA.

MiXCR was run by TCRdb on the 5' RACE reads, yielding one entry per CDR3 protein. This repertoire shows hundreds of thousands of distinct CDR3 sequences, approximately 18% found once; its top ten account for 20% to 25%. As for this clonotype: Its target is unknown.

CDR1 is SEHNR and CDR2 is FQNEAQ in the germline V gene (reference sequence). CDR3 length: 16 residues. The J segment lost 0 bases and the V segment lost 5 bases, leaving 5 bases of the junction unmatched. This rearrangement joins TRBV7-9 to TRBJ2-4; 9 bases match TRBD1. The sequencing input was PBMCs or a T cell subset sorted from them (not recorded which). The sequence was obtained from a man aged 18 to 30 who had mild COVID-19 (a few samples of this study predate the infection). Cell type and time point are not known. Written as DNA, the CDR3 is TGTGCCAGCAGCACAGGACAGGGGCTAGCCAAAAACATTCAGTACTTC. Protein sequence: CASSTGQGLAKNIQYF.